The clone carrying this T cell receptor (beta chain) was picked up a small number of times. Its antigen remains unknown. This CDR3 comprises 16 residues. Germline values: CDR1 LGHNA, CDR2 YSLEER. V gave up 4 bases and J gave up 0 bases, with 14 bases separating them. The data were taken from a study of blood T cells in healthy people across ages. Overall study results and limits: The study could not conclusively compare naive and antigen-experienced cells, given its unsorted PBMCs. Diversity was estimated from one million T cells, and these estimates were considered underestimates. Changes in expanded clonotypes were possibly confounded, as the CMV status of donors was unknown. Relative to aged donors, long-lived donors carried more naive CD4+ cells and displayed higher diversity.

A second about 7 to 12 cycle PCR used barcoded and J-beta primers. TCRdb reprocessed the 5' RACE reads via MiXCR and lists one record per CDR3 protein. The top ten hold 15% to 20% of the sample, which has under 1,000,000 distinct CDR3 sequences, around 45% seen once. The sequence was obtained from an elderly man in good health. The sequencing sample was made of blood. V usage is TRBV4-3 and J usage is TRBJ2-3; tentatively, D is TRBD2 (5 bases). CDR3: CASSRGAQSSTDTQYF. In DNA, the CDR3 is TGCGCCAGCAGCCGGGGAGCTCAATCTAGCACAGATACGCAGTATTTT.